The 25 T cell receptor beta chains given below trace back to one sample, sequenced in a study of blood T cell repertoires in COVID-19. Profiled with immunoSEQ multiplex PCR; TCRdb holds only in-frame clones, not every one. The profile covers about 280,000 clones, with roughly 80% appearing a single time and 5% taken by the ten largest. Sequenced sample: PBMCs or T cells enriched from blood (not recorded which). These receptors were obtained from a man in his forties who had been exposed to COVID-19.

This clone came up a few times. The CDR3, as DNA: TGTGCCAGCAGCTCGACAACTGCCACAGATACGCAGTATTTT. Its protein is CASSSTTATDTQYF. V usage is TRBV13 and J usage is TRBJ2-3, with D unclear. Germline V CDR1 and CDR2: PRHDT, FYEKMQ (reference sequence). V was cut by 4 bases and J by 2 bases, with 10 bases left in between. The CDR3 runs 14 residues.

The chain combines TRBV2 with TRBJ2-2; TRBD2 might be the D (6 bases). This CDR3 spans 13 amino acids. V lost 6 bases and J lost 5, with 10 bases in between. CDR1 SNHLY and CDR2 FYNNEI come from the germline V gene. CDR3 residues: CASSRERTGELFF. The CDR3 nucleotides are TGTGCCAGCAGCCGGGAGCGTACCGGGGAGCTGTTTTTT.

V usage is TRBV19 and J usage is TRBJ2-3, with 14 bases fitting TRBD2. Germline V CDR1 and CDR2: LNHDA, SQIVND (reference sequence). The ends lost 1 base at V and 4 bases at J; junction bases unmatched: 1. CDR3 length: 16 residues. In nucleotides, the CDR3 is TGTGCCAGTAGTATAGGGGGACTAGCGGGAGCAGATACGCAGTATTTT. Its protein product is CASSIGGLAGADTQYF.

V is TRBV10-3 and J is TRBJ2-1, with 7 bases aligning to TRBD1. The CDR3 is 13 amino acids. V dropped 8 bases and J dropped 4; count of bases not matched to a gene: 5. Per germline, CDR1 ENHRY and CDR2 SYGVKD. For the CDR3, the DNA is TGTGCCATCCAAGGGACAGAATACAATGAGCAGTTCTTC. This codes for CAIQGTEYNEQFF.

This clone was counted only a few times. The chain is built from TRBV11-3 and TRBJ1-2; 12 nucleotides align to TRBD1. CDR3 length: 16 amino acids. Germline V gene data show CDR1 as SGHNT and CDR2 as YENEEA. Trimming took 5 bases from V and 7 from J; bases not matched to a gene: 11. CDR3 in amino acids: CASSQDGTGGLGGYTF. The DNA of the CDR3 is TGTGCCAGCAGCCAAGATGGGACAGGGGGCTTGGGTGGCTACACCTTC.

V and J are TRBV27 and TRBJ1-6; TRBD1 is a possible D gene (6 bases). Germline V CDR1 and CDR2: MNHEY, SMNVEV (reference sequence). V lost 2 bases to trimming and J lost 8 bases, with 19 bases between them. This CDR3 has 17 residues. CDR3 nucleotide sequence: TGTGCCAGCAGTTTAATTCGGACAGCCATGGGTGATTCACCCCTCCACTTT. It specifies CASSLIRTAMGDSPLHF.

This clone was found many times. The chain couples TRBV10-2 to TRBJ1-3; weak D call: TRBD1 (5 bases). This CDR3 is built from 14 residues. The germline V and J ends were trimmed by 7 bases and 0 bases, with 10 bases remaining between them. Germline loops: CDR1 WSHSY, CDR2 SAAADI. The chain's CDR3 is CASKRGTSGNTIYF. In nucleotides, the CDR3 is TGCGCCAGCAAAAGGGGAACCTCTGGAAACACCATATATTTT.

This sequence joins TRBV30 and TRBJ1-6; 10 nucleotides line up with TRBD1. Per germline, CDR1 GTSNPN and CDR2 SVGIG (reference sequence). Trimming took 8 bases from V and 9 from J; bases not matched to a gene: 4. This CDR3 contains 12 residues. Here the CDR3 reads CAGRDRGSPLHF. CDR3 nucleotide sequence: TGTGCCGGCCGGGACAGGGGTTCACCCCTCCACTTT.

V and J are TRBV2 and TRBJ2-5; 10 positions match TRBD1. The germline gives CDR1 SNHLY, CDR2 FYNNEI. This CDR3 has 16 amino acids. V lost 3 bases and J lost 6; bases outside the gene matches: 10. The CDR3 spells CASSDVGGQGMKTQYF. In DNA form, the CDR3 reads TGTGCCAGCAGTGACGTCGGGGGACAGGGGATGAAGACCCAGTACTTC.

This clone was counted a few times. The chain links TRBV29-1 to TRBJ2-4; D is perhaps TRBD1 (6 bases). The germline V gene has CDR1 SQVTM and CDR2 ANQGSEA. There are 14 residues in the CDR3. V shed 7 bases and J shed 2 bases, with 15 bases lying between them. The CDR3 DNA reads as TGCAGCGCCAGCCCGCAGGGGACCAAAAACATTCAGTACTTC. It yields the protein CSASPQGTKNIQYF.

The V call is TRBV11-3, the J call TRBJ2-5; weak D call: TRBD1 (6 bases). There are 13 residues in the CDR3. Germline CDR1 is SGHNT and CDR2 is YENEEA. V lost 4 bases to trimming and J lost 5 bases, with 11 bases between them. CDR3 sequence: CASSYTGLETQYF. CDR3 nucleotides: TGTGCCAGCAGCTACACAGGGCTGGAGACCCAGTACTTC.

CDR3 nucleotide sequence: TGTGCCAGCAGCCAAAACATTGAGCAGTTCTTC. Translating gives CASSQNIEQFF. This chain uses TRBV3-1 (or the pseudogene TRBV3-2) with TRBJ2-1, with D unresolved. V was pared by 2 bases and J by 9 bases, with 5 bases between. In germline, CDR1 is LGHDT, CDR2 YNNKEL (reference sequence). The CDR3 loop spans 11 amino acids.

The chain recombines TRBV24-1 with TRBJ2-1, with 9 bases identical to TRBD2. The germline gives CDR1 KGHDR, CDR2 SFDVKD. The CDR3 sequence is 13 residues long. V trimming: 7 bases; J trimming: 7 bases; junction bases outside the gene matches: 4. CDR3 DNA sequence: TGTGCCACCAGGGCGGGAGGGAAGAATGAGCAGTTCTTC. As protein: CATRAGGKNEQFF.

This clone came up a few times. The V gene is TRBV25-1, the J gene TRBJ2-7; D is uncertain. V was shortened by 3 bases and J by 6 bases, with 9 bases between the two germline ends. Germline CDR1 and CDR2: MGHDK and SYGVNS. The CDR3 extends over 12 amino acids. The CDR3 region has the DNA TGTGCCAGCAGTGATGTACAGTTCGAGCAGTACTTC. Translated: CASSDVQFEQYF.

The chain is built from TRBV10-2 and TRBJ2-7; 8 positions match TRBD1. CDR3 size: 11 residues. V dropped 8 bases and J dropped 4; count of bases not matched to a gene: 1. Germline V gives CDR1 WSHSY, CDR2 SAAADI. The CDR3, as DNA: TGCGCCAGCGGGACAGGTTACGAGCAGTACTTC. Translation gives CASGTGYEQYF.

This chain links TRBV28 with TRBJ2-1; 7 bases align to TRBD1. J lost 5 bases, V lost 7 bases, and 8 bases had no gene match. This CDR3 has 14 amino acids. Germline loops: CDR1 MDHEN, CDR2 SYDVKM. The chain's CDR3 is CASISTGFNNEQFF. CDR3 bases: TGTGCCAGCATCTCGACAGGGTTTAACAATGAGCAGTTCTTC.

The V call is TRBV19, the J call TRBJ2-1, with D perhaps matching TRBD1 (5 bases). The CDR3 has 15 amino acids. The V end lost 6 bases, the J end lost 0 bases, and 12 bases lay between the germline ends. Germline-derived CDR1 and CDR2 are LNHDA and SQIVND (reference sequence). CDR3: CASSRQRSSYNEQFF. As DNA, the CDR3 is TGTGCCAGTAGCAGACAGAGAAGCTCCTACAATGAGCAGTTCTTC. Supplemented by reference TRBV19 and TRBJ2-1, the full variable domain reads DGGITQSPKYLFRKEGQNVTLSCEQNLNHDAMYWYRQDPGQGLRLIYYSQIVNDFQKGDIAEGYSVSREKKESFPLTVTSAQKNPTAFYLCASSRQRSSYNEQFFGPGTRLTVL.

As DNA, the CDR3 is TGTGCCAGCTCACCACTACCGACTAGCCCTCTGCAGTACTTC. Protein product: CASSPLPTSPLQYF. The V gene is TRBV18, the J gene TRBJ2-7; 7 nucleotides line up with TRBD2. CDR1 is KGHSH and CDR2 is LQKENI in the germline V gene. The ends lost 1 base at V and 9 bases at J; junction bases unmatched: 9. The CDR3 length is 14 residues.

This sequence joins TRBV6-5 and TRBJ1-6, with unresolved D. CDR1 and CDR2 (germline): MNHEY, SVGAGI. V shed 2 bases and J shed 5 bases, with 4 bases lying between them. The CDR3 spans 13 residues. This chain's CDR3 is CASSYRDNSPLHF. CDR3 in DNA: TGTGCCAGCAGTTACCGAGATAATTCACCCCTCCACTTT.

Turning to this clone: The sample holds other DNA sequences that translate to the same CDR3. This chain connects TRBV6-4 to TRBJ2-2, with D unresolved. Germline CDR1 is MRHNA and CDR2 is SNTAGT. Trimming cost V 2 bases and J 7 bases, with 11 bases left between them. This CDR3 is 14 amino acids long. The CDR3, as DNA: TGTGCCAGCAGTGACAATGGAGTGAGCGGGGAGCTGTTTTTT. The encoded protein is CASSDNGVSGELFF.

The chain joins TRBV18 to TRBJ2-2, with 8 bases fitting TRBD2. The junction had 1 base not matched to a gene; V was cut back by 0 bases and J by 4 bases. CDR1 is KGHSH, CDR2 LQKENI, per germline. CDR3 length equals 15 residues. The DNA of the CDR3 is TGTGCCAGCTCACCACCAGCGGGAGTCACCGGGGAGCTGTTTTTT. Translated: CASSPPAGVTGELFF.

The CDR3 region has the DNA TGTGCCTGGAGGGACAGGGGGCTTGGCTACACCTTC. The encoded protein is CAWRDRGLGYTF. The chain employs TRBV30 and TRBJ1-2, with 11 bases aligning to TRBD1. This CDR3 is 12 amino acids long. Germline V lookup: CDR1 GTSNPN, CDR2 SVGIG (reference sequence). V trimming: 3 bases; J trimming: 7 bases; junction bases outside the gene matches: 1.

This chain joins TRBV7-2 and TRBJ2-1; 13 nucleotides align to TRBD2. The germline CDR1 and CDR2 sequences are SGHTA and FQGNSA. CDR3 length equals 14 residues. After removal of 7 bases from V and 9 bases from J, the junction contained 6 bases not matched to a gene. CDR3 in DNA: TGTGCCAGCACGCAGACTAGCGGGAGGTTTGAGCAGTTCTTC. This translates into CASTQTSGRFEQFF.

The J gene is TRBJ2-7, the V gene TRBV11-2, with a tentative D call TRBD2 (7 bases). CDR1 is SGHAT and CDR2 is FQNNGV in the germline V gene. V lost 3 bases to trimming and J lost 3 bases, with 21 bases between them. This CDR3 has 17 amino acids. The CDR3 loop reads CASSLAVGGQSGYEQYF. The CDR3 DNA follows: TGTGCCAGCAGCTTGGCCGTCGGGGGGCAAAGTGGCTACGAGCAGTACTTC.

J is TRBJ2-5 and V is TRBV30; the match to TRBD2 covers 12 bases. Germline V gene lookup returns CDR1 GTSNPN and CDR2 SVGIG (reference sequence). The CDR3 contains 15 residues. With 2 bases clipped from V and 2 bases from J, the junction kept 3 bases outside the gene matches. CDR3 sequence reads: CAWSLAGGPQETQYF. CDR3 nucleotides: TGTGCCTGGAGTCTAGCGGGAGGGCCACAAGAGACCCAGTACTTC.